Here is one T cell receptor (beta chain) with its context. V lost 7 bases, J lost 5 bases, and 20 bases lay in between. The length of the CDR3 is 15 residues. CDR1 and CDR2 (germline): GTSNPN, SVGIG (reference sequence). The data are from a study of blood T cell repertoires in COVID-19. The overall study: Samples came from the United States, Italy and Spain, spanning acute and convalescent COVID-19.

Per the original data handling: Amplification of reference gene primers was used by the study to estimate nucleated cell counts. The repertoire was sequenced with immunoSEQ multiplex PCR; TCRdb's copy has only in-frame clones and lacks some. V, J and clone size are taken as reported in that table, and D and trimming were inferred from the DNA itself. The sample has about 260,000 clones; 87% are singletons. The sample comprised peripheral blood. The chain links TRBV30 to TRBJ2-2; no clear D. This clonotype was sampled from a woman aged 40 to 55 who had recovered from COVID-19. DNA of the CDR3: TGTGCCTATTCACGTCCGAGGCAGCCGACCGGGGAGCTGTTTTTT. It encodes CAYSRPRQPTGELFF.